This T cell receptor (beta chain) was observed in a study of identical twins. Findings and limits, study-wide: Excess twin sharing in beta out-of-frame sequences was weaker.

This clonotype was seen only a few times. Its antigen is not identified. V shed 1 base and J shed 6 bases, with 13 bases lying between them. Germline CDR1 and CDR2: SGHRS and YFSETQ. The CDR3 totals 14 residues. Each CDR3 protein gets one entry after TCRdb re-called the 5' RACE reads with MiXCR. The sample consists of hundreds of thousands of distinct CDR3 sequences, about 7% of them appearing once. Another study also made use of these data, one on yellow fever vaccine responses in identical twins.

This receptor was taken from a woman aged 18 to 35 in good health. Input material: memory (CD45RO+) T cells sorted from blood. This chain joins TRBV5-1 and TRBJ1-2; D perhaps matches TRBD1 (6 bases). The CDR3 loop reads CASSLRGGYDGYTF. In DNA form, the CDR3 reads TGCGCCAGCAGCTTGAGAGGGGGGTATGATGGCTACACCTTC.